This T cell receptor (beta chain) derives from a study of post-analysis software for immune sequencing data. As for the study in general: As for disease course, relapsing-remitting, secondary progressive and progressive-relapsing multiple sclerosis were all included.

Notes on the study in general: Batch-mates among the samples co-clustered strongly by F measure. The five TRBV segments detected at higher frequency in patients than in controls included TRBV5-6, TRBV5-1 and TRBV20-1. Diversity measured as normalized Chao1 was significantly lower in multiple sclerosis patients than in controls.

Trimming removed 3 bases from V and 4 bases from J, with 14 bases in between. CDR1 and CDR2 from the germline V gene are LGHDT and YNNKEL (reference sequence). This CDR3 region has 15 residues. Presence of unique molecular identifiers characterized the TCR beta cDNA libraries. TCRdb re-called the PCR reads through MiXCR, storing one row per CDR3 protein. The table records 150,000 to 200,000 distinct CDR3 sequences, approximately 31% of them present only once. Points on this clonotype: Antigen: not known.

The sequence came from a girl aged 10 to 17 with multiple sclerosis. The chain has TRBV3-1 and TRBJ2-3; TRBD2 might be the D (6 bases). The sample taken for sequencing was blood. The CDR3 reads CASSQPEGSSDTQYF. The DNA of the CDR3 is TGTGCCAGCAGCCAGCCGGAGGGCTCATCAGATACGCAGTATTTT.